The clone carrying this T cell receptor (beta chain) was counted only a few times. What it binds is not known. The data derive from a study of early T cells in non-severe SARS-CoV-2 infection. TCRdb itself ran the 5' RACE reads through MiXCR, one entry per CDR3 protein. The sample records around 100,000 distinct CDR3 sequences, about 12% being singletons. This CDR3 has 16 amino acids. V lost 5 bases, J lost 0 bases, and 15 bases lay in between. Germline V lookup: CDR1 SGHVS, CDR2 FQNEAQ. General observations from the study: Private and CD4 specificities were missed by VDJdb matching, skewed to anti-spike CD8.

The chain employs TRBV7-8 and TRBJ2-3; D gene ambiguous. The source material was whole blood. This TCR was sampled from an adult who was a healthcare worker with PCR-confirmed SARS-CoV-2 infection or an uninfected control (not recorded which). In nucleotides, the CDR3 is TGTGCCAGCAGCACCAGAGATGGAACTAGCACAGATACGCAGTATTTT. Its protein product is CASSTRDGTSTDTQYF.